What follows is one T cell receptor (beta chain) and its context. Its antigen is not identified. PCR involved 60 Vbeta and 13 Jbeta primers. The protocol was immunoSEQ multiplex PCR, while the TCRdb copy is restricted to in-frame clones and leaves out a portion. Seen in this sample are about 130,000 clones; the ten most common clones hold less than 2.5%. The data derive from a study of cytomegalovirus exposure and HLA in healthy donors. This CDR3 spans 16 amino acids. The germline CDR1 and CDR2 sequences are MNHEY and SMNVEV (reference sequence). V lost 3 bases, J lost 6 bases, and 11 bases stayed unmatched. Study results and caveats: The analysis excluded some indistinguishable V segments, including TRBV6-2 and TRBV6-3.

This receptor was identified in a woman between 55 and 75 years old in good health and CMV-seronegative. The specimen was PBMCs. This chain links TRBV27 with TRBJ1-5; 7 bases are a match to TRBD1. The CDR3 region has the DNA TGTGCCAGCAGTTTCCAGGCGGGAGGGGGCGGTCAGCCCCAGCATTTT. Its protein is CASSFQAGGGGQPQHF.